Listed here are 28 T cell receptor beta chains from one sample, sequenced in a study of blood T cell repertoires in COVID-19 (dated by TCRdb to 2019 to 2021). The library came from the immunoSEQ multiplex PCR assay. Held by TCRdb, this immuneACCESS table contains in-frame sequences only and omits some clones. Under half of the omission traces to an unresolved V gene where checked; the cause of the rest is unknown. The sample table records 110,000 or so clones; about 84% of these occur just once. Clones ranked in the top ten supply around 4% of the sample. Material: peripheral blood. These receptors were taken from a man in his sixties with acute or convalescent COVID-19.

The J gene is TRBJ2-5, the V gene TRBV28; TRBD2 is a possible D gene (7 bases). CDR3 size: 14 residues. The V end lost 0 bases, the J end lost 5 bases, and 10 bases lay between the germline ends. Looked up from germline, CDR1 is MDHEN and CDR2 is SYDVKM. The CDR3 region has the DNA TGTGCCAGCAGTTTATGGGGGGGGCAGGAGACCCAGTACTTC. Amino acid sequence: CASSLWGGQETQYF.

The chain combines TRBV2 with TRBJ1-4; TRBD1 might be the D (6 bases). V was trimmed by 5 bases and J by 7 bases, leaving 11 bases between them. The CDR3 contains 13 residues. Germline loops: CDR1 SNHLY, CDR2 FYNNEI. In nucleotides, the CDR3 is TGTGCCAGCAGTTCGGACAGTGCTGAAAAACTGTTTTTT. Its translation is CASSSDSAEKLFF.

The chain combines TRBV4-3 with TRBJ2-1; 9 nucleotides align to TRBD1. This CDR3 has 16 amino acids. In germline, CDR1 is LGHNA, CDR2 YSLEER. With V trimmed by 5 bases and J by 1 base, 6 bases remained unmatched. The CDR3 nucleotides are TGCGCCAGCAGCACCACCGGGACAGGGTCCTACAATGAGCAGTTCTTC. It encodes CASSTTGTGSYNEQFF.

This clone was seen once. CDR3: CASSRQGRGTDTQYF. CDR3 in DNA: TGTGCCAGCAGCCGACAGGGTCGGGGCACAGATACGCAGTATTTT. This chain links TRBV7-8 with TRBJ2-3, with 7 nucleotides matching TRBD1. V trimming: 5 bases; J trimming: 1 base; junction bases outside the gene matches: 6. Germline V gene lookup returns CDR1 SGHVS and CDR2 FQNEAQ. CDR3 size: 15 residues.

CDR3 loop: CASSLGVTSGNEQFF. The DNA of the CDR3 is TGTGCCAGCAGTTTAGGGGTGACTAGCGGCAATGAGCAGTTCTTC. This chain links TRBV28 with TRBJ2-1; 9 bases align to TRBD2. The CDR3 is 15 amino acids. The V gene end was trimmed by 2 bases and the J gene end by 6 bases; junction bases not matched to a gene: 5. Germline CDR1 is MDHEN and CDR2 is SYDVKM.

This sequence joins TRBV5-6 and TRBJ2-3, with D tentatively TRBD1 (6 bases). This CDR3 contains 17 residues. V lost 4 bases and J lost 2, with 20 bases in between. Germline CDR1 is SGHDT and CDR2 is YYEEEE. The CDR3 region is CASSPQGKEWSTDTQYF. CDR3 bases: TGTGCCAGCAGCCCTCAGGGGAAGGAGTGGTCCACAGATACGCAGTATTTT.

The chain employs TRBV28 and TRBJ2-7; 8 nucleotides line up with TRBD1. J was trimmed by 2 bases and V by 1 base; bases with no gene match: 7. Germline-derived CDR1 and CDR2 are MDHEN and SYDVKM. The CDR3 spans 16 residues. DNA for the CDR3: TGTGCCAGCAGTTTATACGGGACAGGCCTTACCTACGAGCAGTACTTC. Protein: CASSLYGTGLTYEQYF.

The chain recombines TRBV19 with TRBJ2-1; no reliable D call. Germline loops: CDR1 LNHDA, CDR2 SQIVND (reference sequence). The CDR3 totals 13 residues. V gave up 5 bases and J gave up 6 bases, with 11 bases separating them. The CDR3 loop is CASSGSRGNEQFF. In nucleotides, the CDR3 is TGTGCCAGTAGTGGATCTCGAGGCAATGAGCAGTTCTTC. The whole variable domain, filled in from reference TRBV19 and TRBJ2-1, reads DGGITQSPKYLFRKEGQNVTLSCEQNLNHDAMYWYRQDPGQGLRLIYYSQIVNDFQKGDIAEGYSVSREKKESFPLTVTSAQKNPTAFYLCASSGSRGNEQFFGPGTRLTVL.

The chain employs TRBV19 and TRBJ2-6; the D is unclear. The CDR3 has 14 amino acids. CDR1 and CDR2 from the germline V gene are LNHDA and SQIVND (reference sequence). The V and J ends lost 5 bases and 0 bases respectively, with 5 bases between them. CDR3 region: CASSPSSGANVLTF. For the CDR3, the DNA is TGTGCCAGTAGTCCGAGCTCTGGGGCCAACGTCCTGACTTTC. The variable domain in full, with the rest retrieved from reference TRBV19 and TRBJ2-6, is DGGITQSPKYLFRKEGQNVTLSCEQNLNHDAMYWYRQDPGQGLRLIYYSQIVNDFQKGDIAEGYSVSREKKESFPLTVTSAQKNPTAFYLCASSPSSGANVLTFGAGSRLTVL.

The CDR3 sequence is CASSPGNIQYF. CDR3 coding DNA: TGTGCCAGCAGCCCAGGGAACATTCAGTACTTC. V is TRBV7-9 and J is TRBJ2-4, with D maybe TRBD1 (5 bases). Germline-derived CDR1 and CDR2 are SEHNR and FQNEAQ (reference sequence). The V end lost 5 bases, the J end lost 7 bases, and 6 bases lay between the germline ends. CDR3 length: 11 amino acids.

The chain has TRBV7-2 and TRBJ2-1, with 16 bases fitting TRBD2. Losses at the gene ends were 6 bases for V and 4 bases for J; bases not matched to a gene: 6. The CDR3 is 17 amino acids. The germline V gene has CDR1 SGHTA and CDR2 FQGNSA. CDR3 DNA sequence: TGTGCCAGCAGTCAGGGACTAGCGGGAGGGCGGTACAATGAGCAGTTCTTC. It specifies CASSQGLAGGRYNEQFF.

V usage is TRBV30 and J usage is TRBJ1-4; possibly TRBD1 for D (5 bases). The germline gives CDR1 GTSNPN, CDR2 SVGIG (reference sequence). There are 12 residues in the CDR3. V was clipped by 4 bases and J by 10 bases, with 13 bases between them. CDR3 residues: CAWNWGRGKLFF. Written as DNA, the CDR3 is TGTGCCTGGAATTGGGGAAGGGGAAAACTGTTTTTT.

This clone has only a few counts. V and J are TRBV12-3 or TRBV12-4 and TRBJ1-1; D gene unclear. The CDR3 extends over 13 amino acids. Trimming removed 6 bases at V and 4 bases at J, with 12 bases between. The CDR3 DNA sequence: TGTGCCAGCAGGCGGGGTAGGAGCACTGAAGCTTTCTTT. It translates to CASRRGRSTEAFF.

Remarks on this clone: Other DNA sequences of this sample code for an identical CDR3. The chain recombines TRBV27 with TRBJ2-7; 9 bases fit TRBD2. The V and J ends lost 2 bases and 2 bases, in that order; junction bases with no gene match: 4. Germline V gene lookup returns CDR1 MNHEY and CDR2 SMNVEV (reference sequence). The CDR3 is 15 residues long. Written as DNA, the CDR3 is TGTGCCAGCAGTTTAGGTCTAGCGGGAACCTACGAGCAGTACTTC. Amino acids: CASSLGLAGTYEQYF.

CDR3 in amino acids: CASSLAGPKNIQYF. The CDR3 region has the DNA TGTGCCAGCAGCTTAGCAGGGCCCAAAAACATTCAGTACTTC. This sequence joins TRBV11-2 and TRBJ2-4, with D perhaps TRBD1 (5 bases). V lost 1 base, J lost 2 bases, and 6 bases lay in between. The CDR3 loop spans 14 amino acids. Germline CDR1 and CDR2: SGHAT and FQNNGV.

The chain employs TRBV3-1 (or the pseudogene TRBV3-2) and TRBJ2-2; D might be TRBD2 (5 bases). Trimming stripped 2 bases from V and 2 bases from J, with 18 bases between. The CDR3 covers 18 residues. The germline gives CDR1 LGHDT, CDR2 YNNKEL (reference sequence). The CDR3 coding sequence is TGTGCCAGCAGCCAATATCTGGACTCGGATCATAACACCGGGGAGCTGTTTTTT. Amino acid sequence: CASSQYLDSDHNTGELFF.

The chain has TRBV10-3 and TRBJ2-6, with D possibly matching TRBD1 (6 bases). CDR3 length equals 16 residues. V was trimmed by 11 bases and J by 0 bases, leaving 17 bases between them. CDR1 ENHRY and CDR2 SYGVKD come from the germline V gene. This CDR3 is CASGTGHISGANVLTF. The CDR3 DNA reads TGTGCCTCCGGAACGGGACACATCTCTGGGGCCAACGTCCTGACTTTC.

The CDR3 loop is CASQSPRSGYTF. DNA for the CDR3: TGTGCCAGCCAATCGCCTCGGAGTGGCTACACCTTC. The chain couples TRBV3-1 (or the pseudogene TRBV3-2) to TRBJ1-2, with no clear D. Trimming removed 8 bases from V and 7 bases from J, with 14 bases in between. This CDR3 contains 12 residues. Germline assignment: CDR1 LGHDT and CDR2 YNNKEL (reference sequence).

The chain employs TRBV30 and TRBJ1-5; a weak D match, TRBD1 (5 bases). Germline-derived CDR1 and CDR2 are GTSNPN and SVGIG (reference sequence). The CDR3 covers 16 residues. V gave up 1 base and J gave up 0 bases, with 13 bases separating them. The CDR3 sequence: CAWSDSTGYSNQPQHF. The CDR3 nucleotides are TGTGCCTGGAGTGATTCCACAGGATATAGCAATCAGCCCCAGCATTTT.

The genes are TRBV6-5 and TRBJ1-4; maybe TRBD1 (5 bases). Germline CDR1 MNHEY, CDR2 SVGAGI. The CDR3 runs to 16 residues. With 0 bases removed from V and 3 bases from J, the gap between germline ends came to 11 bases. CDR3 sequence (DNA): TGTGCCAGCAGTTACTCCTGGGCGGGACCTAATGAAAAACTGTTTTTT. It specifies CASSYSWAGPNEKLFF.

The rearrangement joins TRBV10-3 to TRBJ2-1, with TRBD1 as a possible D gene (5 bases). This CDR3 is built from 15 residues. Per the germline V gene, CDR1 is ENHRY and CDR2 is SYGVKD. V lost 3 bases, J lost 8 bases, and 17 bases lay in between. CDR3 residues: CAISDGGREGDEQFF. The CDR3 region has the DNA TGTGCCATCAGTGATGGCGGCAGGGAAGGGGATGAGCAGTTCTTC.

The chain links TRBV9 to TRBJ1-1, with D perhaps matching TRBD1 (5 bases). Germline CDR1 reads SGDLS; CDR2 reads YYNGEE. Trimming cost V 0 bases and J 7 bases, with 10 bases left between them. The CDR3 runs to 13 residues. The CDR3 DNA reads TGTGCCAGCAGCGTAGTTCGGGGGGATGAAGCTTTCTTT. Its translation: CASSVVRGDEAFF.

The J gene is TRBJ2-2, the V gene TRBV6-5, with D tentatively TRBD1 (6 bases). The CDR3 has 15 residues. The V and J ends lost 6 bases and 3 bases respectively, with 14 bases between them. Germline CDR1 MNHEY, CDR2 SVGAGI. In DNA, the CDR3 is TGTGCCAGCAGCCCGACGACAGGATACACCGGGGAGCTGTTTTTT. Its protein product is CASSPTTGYTGELFF.

In DNA, the CDR3 is TGTGCCAGCAGTGAAGTGACGGGGAACACTGAAGCTTTCTTT. It specifies CASSEVTGNTEAFF. The V call is TRBV2, the J call TRBJ1-1; D uncertain. Germline V lookup: CDR1 SNHLY, CDR2 FYNNEI. The V end lost 1 base, the J end lost 1 base, and 7 bases lay between the germline ends. The CDR3 is 14 residues long.

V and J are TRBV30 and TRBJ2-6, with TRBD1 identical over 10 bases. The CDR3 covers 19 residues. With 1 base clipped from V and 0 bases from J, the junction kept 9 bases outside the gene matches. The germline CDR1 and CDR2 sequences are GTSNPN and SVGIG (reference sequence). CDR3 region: CAWSAGQGMGLSGANVLTF. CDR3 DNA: TGTGCCTGGAGTGCGGGACAGGGGATGGGACTCTCTGGGGCCAACGTCCTGACTTTC. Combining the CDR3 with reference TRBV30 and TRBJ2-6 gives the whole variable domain SQTIHQWPATLVQPVGSPLSLECTVEGTSNPNLYWYRQAAGRGLQLLFYSVGIGQISSEVPQNLSASRPQDRQFILSSKKLLLSDSGFYLCAWSAGQGMGLSGANVLTFGAGSRLTVL.

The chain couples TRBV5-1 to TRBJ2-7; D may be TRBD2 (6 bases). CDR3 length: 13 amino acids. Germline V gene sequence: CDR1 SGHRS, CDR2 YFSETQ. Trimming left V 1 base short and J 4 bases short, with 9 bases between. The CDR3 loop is CASSLQEGYEQYF. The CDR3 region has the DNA TGCGCCAGCAGCTTGCAGGAGGGTTACGAGCAGTACTTC.

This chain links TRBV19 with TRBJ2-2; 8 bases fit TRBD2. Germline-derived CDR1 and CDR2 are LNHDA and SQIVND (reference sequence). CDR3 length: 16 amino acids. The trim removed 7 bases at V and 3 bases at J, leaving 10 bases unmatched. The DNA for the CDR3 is TGTGCCAGTAAGCGGAGCGGGAGTAGGGACACCGGGGAGCTGTTTTTT. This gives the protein CASKRSGSRDTGELFF.

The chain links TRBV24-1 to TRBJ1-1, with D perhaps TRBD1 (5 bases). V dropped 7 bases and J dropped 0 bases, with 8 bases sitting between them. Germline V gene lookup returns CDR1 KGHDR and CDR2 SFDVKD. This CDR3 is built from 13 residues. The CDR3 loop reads CATRGVMNTEAFF. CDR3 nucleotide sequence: TGTGCCACCAGAGGGGTCATGAACACTGAAGCTTTCTTT.